The clone carrying this T cell receptor (beta chain) was recorded many times. The authors amplified TCR beta CDR3 from genomic DNA using two-round multiplex PCR. First-round PCR, the initial amplification, used primers specific to each TRBV and TRBJ gene. TCRdb reprocessed the multiplex PCR reads with MiXCR, giving one entry per CDR3 protein. The data show 30,000 or so distinct CDR3 sequences, 30% to 40% seen once. CDR3 length equals 12 residues. CDR1 is ENHRY, CDR2 SYGVKD, per germline. The trim removed 4 bases at V and 7 bases at J, leaving 3 bases unmatched. This specimen comes from a study of prognosis after radiotherapy for stage I lung cancer.

The receptor was derived from a donor at least 50 years old with non-small cell lung cancer. This chain uses TRBV10-3 with TRBJ1-1; TRBD1 aligns across 7 bases. Source: PBMCs, taken before or after stereotactic body radiation therapy (not recorded which). As DNA, the CDR3 is TGTGCCATCAGTGGGGACAGATTTGAAGCTTTCTTT. Amino acid sequence: CAISGDRFEAFF.